Presented here are 31 T cell receptor beta chains from one specimen sequenced in a study of T cell responses to AZD1222 COVID-19 vaccine. Sequenced by immunoSEQ multiplex PCR; TCRdb stores in-frame clones only, minus some. In the table there are fewer than 150,000 clones, around 85% of which are singletons. The starting material was peripheral blood, obtained on day 0 of AZD1222 vaccination. These receptors were obtained from an adult in good health.

The V and J genes are TRBV10-3 and TRBJ1-1; D is undetermined. The germline V and J ends were trimmed by 3 bases and 10 bases, with 12 bases remaining between them. Germline lookup yields CDR1 ENHRY and CDR2 SYGVKD. The CDR3 contains 12 residues. CDR3 protein: CAISDDSPGAFF. Here the CDR3 DNA reads TGTGCCATCAGTGACGATTCCCCTGGAGCTTTCTTT.

V is TRBV12-3 or TRBV12-4 and J is TRBJ2-7; no clear D gene. CDR3 length equals 11 residues. V dropped 1 base and J dropped 4 bases, with 2 bases sitting between them. DNA for the CDR3: TGTGCCAGCAGTTTAGGATACGAGCAGTACTTC. Translation: CASSLGYEQYF.

This chain uses TRBV7-6 with TRBJ2-7; 7 bases align to TRBD1. The CDR3 totals 16 residues. Losses at the gene ends were 1 base for V and 0 bases for J; bases not matched to a gene: 6. Per germline, CDR1 SGHVS and CDR2 FNYEAQ. In nucleotides, the CDR3 is TGTGCCAGCAGCTTAGAAGGGACAGTGGGCTCCTACGAGCAGTACTTC. This sequence encodes CASSLEGTVGSYEQYF.

The chain is built from TRBV28 and TRBJ1-5; possible D gene TRBD1, 5 bases. The germline V and J ends were trimmed by 7 bases and 2 bases, with 18 bases remaining between them. CDR3 length: 16 amino acids. Germline assignment: CDR1 MDHEN and CDR2 SYDVKM. The CDR3 is CASIPLQAPRNQPQHF. The DNA of the CDR3 is TGTGCCAGCATTCCCCTACAGGCCCCGCGCAATCAGCCCCAGCATTTT.

J is TRBJ2-2 and V is TRBV9; D might be TRBD1 or TRBD2, each matching 6 bases. The germline CDR1 and CDR2 sequences are SGDLS and YYNGEE. This CDR3 contains 14 residues. V lost 1 base and J lost 6, with 10 bases in between. This CDR3 is CASSVRGPAGELFF. CDR3 coding DNA: TGTGCCAGCAGCGTACGGGGGCCGGCCGGGGAGCTGTTTTTT.

About this clone: One end of the junction is discordant with germline, which a read error may explain. V is TRBV6-5 and J is TRBJ2-7; D not certain. The germline CDR1 and CDR2 sequences are MNHEY and SVGAGI. The CDR3 has 10 residues. The CDR3 sequence is CASDSFEQYF. The CDR3 bases are TGTGCCAGCGATTCCTTCGAGCAGTACTTC.

The sample holds one count of this clone. Additional DNA sequences in this sample encode the identical CDR3. This chain joins TRBV27 and TRBJ2-1; no clear D gene. From germline, CDR1 is MNHEY and CDR2 SMNVEV (reference sequence). The V gene lost 5 bases and the J gene lost 4 bases, with 6 bases spanning the gap. CDR3 length equals 12 residues. CDR3 region: CASSPGYNEQFF. The CDR3 DNA is TGTGCCAGCAGTCCAGGATACAATGAGCAGTTCTTC.

The rearrangement links TRBV7-9 to TRBJ1-2, with 8 bases lining up with TRBD1. The germline gives CDR1 SEHNR, CDR2 FQNEAQ (reference sequence). This CDR3 region has 19 residues. Trimming at V came to 4 bases and at J to 0 bases, leaving 16 bases not matched to a gene. The CDR3 loop reads CASSSRGTDRGLTNYGYTF. The CDR3 coding sequence is TGTGCCAGCAGCTCCCGGGGGACCGACAGGGGACTAACTAACTATGGCTACACCTTC. Based on the CDR3 plus reference TRBV7-9 and TRBJ1-2, the full variable domain is DTGVSQNPRHKITKRGQNVTFRCDPISEHNRLYWYRQTLGQGPEFLTYFQNEAQLEKSRLLSDRFSAERPKGSFSTLEIQRTEQGDSAMYLCASSSRGTDRGLTNYGYTFGSGTRLTVV.

The chain is built from TRBV7-9 and TRBJ2-3; 10 bases map to TRBD2. J was trimmed by 5 bases and V by 5 bases; bases with no gene match: 10. CDR3 length: 16 residues. Germline V lookup: CDR1 SEHNR, CDR2 FQNEAQ (reference sequence). The CDR3 protein is CASSPWGTSVGDTQYF. CDR3 bases: TGTGCCAGCAGCCCCTGGGGGACTAGCGTAGGAGATACGCAGTATTTT.

V and J are TRBV5-1 and TRBJ2-7; D is ambiguous. Germline loops: CDR1 SGHRS, CDR2 YFSETQ. This CDR3 comprises 11 residues. Trimming removed 7 bases from V and 7 bases from J, with 12 bases in between. Here the CDR3 reads CASPGFWEQYF. The DNA of the CDR3 is TGCGCCAGCCCCGGCTTTTGGGAGCAGTACTTC.

The chain employs TRBV24-1 and TRBJ2-1; possibly TRBD1 for D (6 bases). Trimming removed 3 bases at V and 6 bases at J, with 8 bases between. The V gene's germline CDR1 is KGHDR and CDR2 SFDVKD. CDR3 length: 13 residues. The CDR3, as DNA: TGTGCCACCAGTGATAGCAGGGGCAATGAGCAGTTCTTC. Protein: CATSDSRGNEQFF.

This clone was recorded only once. This chain connects TRBV6-5 to TRBJ1-2; D may be TRBD1 (6 bases). The CDR3 extends over 15 amino acids. CDR1 is MNHEY and CDR2 is SVGAGI in the germline V gene. Trimming took 2 bases from V and 6 from J, leaving 16 bases between them. The CDR3 nucleotides read TGTGCCAGCAGTTACGGGGGCAGTACCTTGAATGGCTACACCTTC. This codes for CASSYGGSTLNGYTF.

V is TRBV7-2 and J is TRBJ1-1, with a possible D match to TRBD1 (6 bases). The CDR3 sequence is 16 residues long. CDR1 is SGHTA and CDR2 is FQGNSA in the germline V gene. Trimming removed 5 bases from V and 2 bases from J, with 18 bases in between. This CDR3 is CASSPQGVWGNTEAFF. The CDR3 DNA sequence: TGTGCCAGCAGCCCACAGGGTGTTTGGGGCAACACTGAAGCTTTCTTT.

This sequence joins TRBV6-1 and TRBJ2-1; D may correspond to TRBD1 or TRBD2 (6 bases each). V gave up 0 bases and J gave up 12 bases, with 18 bases separating them. Germline CDR1 is MNHNS and CDR2 is SASEGT. The CDR3 runs 15 residues. For the CDR3, the DNA is TGTGCCAGCAGTGAAGCAATCCAGTTGGGGGGCGTGCAGTTCTTC. Its translation is CASSEAIQLGGVQFF.

V and J are TRBV14 and TRBJ1-2, with TRBD1 as a possible D gene (6 bases). The germline V gene has CDR1 SGHDN and CDR2 FVKESK. The V end lost 4 bases, the J end lost 5 bases, and 11 bases lay between the germline ends. The CDR3 consists of 13 residues. The CDR3 bases are TGTGCCAGCAGCCCAGGGGTTAGGTATGGCTACACCTTC. This encodes CASSPGVRYGYTF.

The count of this clone is one. The chain combines TRBV28 with TRBJ2-1, with D unclear. CDR3 length equals 12 residues. CDR1 is MDHEN and CDR2 is SYDVKM in the germline V gene. Trimming took off 7 bases at V and 9 bases at J, with 13 bases between the two ends. CDR3: CASNIVSSEQFF. CDR3 coding DNA: TGTGCCAGCAATATTGTGTCCAGTGAGCAGTTCTTC.

The chain employs TRBV20-1 and TRBJ1-1; 7 bases map to TRBD1. CDR3 length equals 11 residues. Germline lookup yields CDR1 DFQATT and CDR2 SNEGSKA (reference sequence). Trimming took 7 bases from V and 5 from J; bases not matched to a gene: 4. The CDR3 spells CSGQGVTEAFF. The CDR3 DNA reads as TGCAGTGGACAGGGTGTTACTGAAGCTTTCTTT.

The chain links TRBV29-1 to TRBJ2-7; D perhaps matches TRBD1 (5 bases). Germline CDR1 SQVTM, CDR2 ANQGSEA. V shed 4 bases and J shed 0 bases, with 16 bases lying between them. This CDR3 spans 15 amino acids. The chain's CDR3 is CSVGSVQGNSYEQYF. The CDR3 DNA is TGCAGCGTTGGAAGTGTTCAGGGAAACTCCTACGAGCAGTACTTC.

This clone was detected once. V gene TRBV10-2 combines with J gene TRBJ2-7, with unresolved D. The germline CDR1 and CDR2 sequences are WSHSY and SAAADI. Between the trimmed V and J ends, which lost 10 bases and 3 bases, there was a span of 13 bases. This CDR3 is 12 amino acids long. CDR3 amino acids: CATRKNLYEQYF. CDR3 sequence (DNA): TGCGCCACACGAAAGAACCTCTACGAGCAGTACTTC.

The V and J genes are TRBV7-2 and TRBJ1-2; 7 bases agree with TRBD1. The V gene end was trimmed by 5 bases and the J gene end by 3 bases; junction bases not matched to a gene: 9. Germline loops: CDR1 SGHTA, CDR2 FQGNSA. This CDR3 region has 15 residues. The CDR3 protein is CASSRQTGTYYGYTF. CDR3 DNA: TGTGCCAGCAGCCGCCAGACAGGGACCTACTATGGCTACACCTTC.

The V and J genes are TRBV29-1 and TRBJ1-1; 8 bases fit TRBD1. This CDR3 region has 14 residues. Germline V gives CDR1 SQVTM, CDR2 ANQGSEA. With V trimmed by 2 bases and J by 7 bases, 9 bases remained unmatched. Here the CDR3 reads CSVETGQGLGEAFF. DNA of the CDR3: TGCAGCGTTGAAACCGGACAGGGATTGGGTGAAGCTTTCTTT.

The J gene is TRBJ1-2, the V gene TRBV28; D unclear. The CDR3 extends over 12 amino acids. V was shortened by 1 base and J by 4 bases, with 4 bases between the two germline ends. Germline assignment: CDR1 MDHEN and CDR2 SYDVKM. The CDR3 loop is CASSLFLYGYTF. CDR3 DNA sequence: TGTGCCAGCAGTTTATTCCTCTATGGCTACACCTTC.

The J gene is TRBJ2-7, the V gene TRBV5-6; 12 nucleotides match TRBD2. With V trimmed by 4 bases and J by 2 bases, 16 bases remained unmatched. This CDR3 has 19 amino acids. From germline, CDR1 is SGHDT and CDR2 YYEEEE. The CDR3 sequence is CASSPLTLLGTSGPYEQYF. CDR3 in DNA: TGTGCCAGCAGCCCACTTACCTTACTTGGGACTAGCGGGCCCTACGAGCAGTACTTC.

The J gene is TRBJ1-2, the V gene TRBV6-5, with 10 bases aligning to TRBD1. Germline assignment: CDR1 MNHEY and CDR2 SVGAGI. The CDR3 is 15 residues long. V dropped 2 bases and J dropped 8; count of bases not matched to a gene: 8. The CDR3 DNA follows: TGTGCCAGCAGTTACGAAACCGGGACAGGGGACGGCTACACCTTC. Translating it yields CASSYETGTGDGYTF.

V and J are TRBV9 and TRBJ2-6, with TRBD1 matching over 9 bases. Trimming cost V 3 bases and J 0 bases; bases outside gene matches: 10. CDR3 length: 19 residues. Germline V gene sequence: CDR1 SGDLS, CDR2 YYNGEE. The CDR3 loop reads CASSAGTGTRYSGANVLTF. The CDR3 coding sequence is TGTGCCAGCAGCGCCGGGACAGGGACCCGTTACTCTGGGGCCAACGTCCTGACTTTC.

The J gene is TRBJ1-2, the V gene TRBV24-1; 7 nucleotides agree with TRBD1. There are 15 residues in the CDR3. Germline loops: CDR1 KGHDR, CDR2 SFDVKD. V lost 4 bases to trimming and J lost 4 bases; unmatched junction nucleotides: 8. CDR3 DNA: TGTGCCACCAGTGACCCCAGACAGGGCCTCTATGGCTACACCTTC. Protein product: CATSDPRQGLYGYTF.

The rearrangement links TRBV3-1 (or the pseudogene TRBV3-2) to TRBJ2-7; D may correspond to TRBD1 or TRBD2 (5 bases each). The CDR3 covers 17 residues. Germline values: CDR1 LGHDT, CDR2 YNNKEL (reference sequence). V gave up 1 base and J gave up 4 bases, with 20 bases separating them. CDR3 nucleotides: TGTGCCAGCAGCCAAGTTTATCTGGGGGTGTTCTGGTACGAGCAGTACTTC. Its translation: CASSQVYLGVFWYEQYF.

The chain has TRBV7-7 and TRBJ2-5; unclear D gene. CDR1 and CDR2 from the germline V gene are SSHAT and FNYEAQ (reference sequence). Trimming stripped 3 bases from V and 5 bases from J, with 10 bases between. CDR3 length: 13 amino acids. The CDR3 DNA sequence: TGTGCCAGCAGCTTTTGGGTTGGGGAGACCCAGTACTTC. It encodes CASSFWVGETQYF.

The chain links TRBV6-5 to TRBJ2-1, with 8 nucleotides matching TRBD2. Germline lookup yields CDR1 MNHEY and CDR2 SVGAGI. CDR3 size: 14 residues. Trimming at V came to 5 bases and at J to 7 bases, leaving 7 bases not matched to a gene. As DNA, the CDR3 is TGTGCCAGCAGTCACCGGGAGGGGAGGAATGAGCAGTTCTTC. This sequence encodes CASSHREGRNEQFF.

This clone was picked up a small number of times. The gene calls are TRBV7-9 and TRBJ2-2; D unresolved. Germline values: CDR1 SEHNR, CDR2 FQNEAQ (reference sequence). Trimming stripped 1 base from V and 4 bases from J, with 7 bases between. The CDR3 spans 14 residues. CDR3 DNA sequence: TGTGCCAGCAGCTTAGACGCGACCACCGGGGAGCTGTTTTTT. Its protein is CASSLDATTGELFF.

This clone was picked up one time. This chain links TRBV7-6 with TRBJ1-1, with D uncertain. V lost 3 bases and J 8 bases, leaving 13 bases between the germline ends. The CDR3 contains 13 residues. The germline CDR1 and CDR2 sequences are SGHVS and FNYEAQ. The CDR3 coding sequence is TGTGCCAGCAGCTTTGACTACAGAGGCGAAGCTTTCTTT. It yields the protein CASSFDYRGEAFF.